The next 26 T cell receptor beta chains were all read from a single sample in a study of identical twins. TCRdb independently ran MiXCR on the 5' RACE reads; one entry per CDR3 protein. The top ten clones hold over 0.25% of a sample with 1,800,000 or so distinct CDR3 sequences, less than 35% of them seen once. Material: cord blood. The source of these receptors is a newborn girl in good health.

In this sample, this clonotype turned up a few times. The rearrangement links TRBV28 to TRBJ2-5; D is undetermined. The CDR3 extends over 16 amino acids. Trimming removed 3 bases at V and 1 base at J, with 15 bases between. CDR1 MDHEN and CDR2 SYDVKM come from the germline V gene. CDR3 DNA: TGTGCCAGCAGTTTGGTCCCTAAGACCACCCAAGAGACCCAGTACTTC. Protein: CASSLVPKTTQETQYF.

The rearrangement links TRBV25-1 to TRBJ2-5; 7 bases fit TRBD1. The length of the CDR3 is 14 residues. The V gene's germline CDR1 is MGHDK and CDR2 SYGVNS. V was pared by 5 bases and J by 5 bases, with 8 bases of the junction left unmatched. The DNA for the CDR3 is TGTGCCAGCAGTCACAGGGGCAGTATTGAGACCCAGTACTTC. As protein: CASSHRGSIETQYF. Complete variable domain (other parts from reference TRBV25-1 and TRBJ2-5): EADIYQTPRYLVIGTGKKITLECSQTMGHDKMYWYQQDPGMELHLIHYSYGVNSTEKGDLSSESTVSRIRTEHFPLTLESARPSHTSQYLCASSHRGSIETQYFGPGTRLLVL.

Turning to this clonotype: Being one base from a much bigger clone, this may be a read error. The chain has TRBV13 and TRBJ2-5; D gene ambiguous. This CDR3 contains 13 residues. The germline V gene has CDR1 PRHDT and CDR2 FYEKMQ (reference sequence). The CDR3 here is CAGSLLLLGRQYF. In DNA, the CDR3 is TGTGCCGGCAGCTTATTACTCTTAGGACGGCAGTACTTC. Full variable domain (rest looked up from reference TRBV13 and TRBJ2-5): AAGVIQSPRHLIKEKRETATLKCYPIPRHDTVYWYQQGPGQDPQFLISFYEKMQSDKGSIPDRFSAQQFSDYHSELNMSSLELGDSALYFCAGSLLLLGRQYFGPGTRLLVL.

This chain links TRBV11-2 with TRBJ2-3; weak D call: TRBD1 (6 bases). Germline V gene sequence: CDR1 SGHAT, CDR2 FQNNGV. This CDR3 contains 17 residues. V lost 1 base and J lost 4, with 18 bases in between. For the CDR3, the DNA is TGTGCCAGCAGCTTAGGGGCTTGGGGGCAATCCGCAGATACGCAGTATTTT. This translates into CASSLGAWGQSADTQYF.

The chain combines TRBV11-1 with TRBJ2-4; D may be TRBD1 or TRBD2 (7 bases each). Trimming cost V 8 bases and J 1 base, with 12 bases left between them. The CDR3 extends over 14 amino acids. CDR1 and CDR2 (germline): SGHAT, FQDESV (reference sequence). CDR3 in amino acids: CASAGGGAKNIQYF. CDR3 nucleotide sequence: TGTGCCAGCGCAGGGGGGGGGGCCAAAAACATTCAGTACTTC. Supplemented by reference TRBV11-1 and TRBJ2-4, the full variable domain reads EAEVAQSPRYKITEKSQAVAFWCDPISGHATLYWYRQILGQGPELLVQFQDESVVDDSQLPKDRFSAERLKGVDSTLKIQPAELGDSAMYLCASAGGGAKNIQYFGAGTRLSVL.

The chain is built from TRBV5-1 and TRBJ2-5; the match to TRBD2 covers 8 bases. Trimming cost V 4 bases and J 11 bases; bases outside gene matches: 19. CDR1 and CDR2 (germline): SGHRS, YFSETQ. The length of the CDR3 is 16 residues. CDR3 residues: CASSNRPGGPNNEQYF. CDR3 coding DNA: TGCGCCAGCAGCAACCGCCCGGGGGGGCCGAACAATGAGCAGTACTTC.

This clonotype has a handful of counts. The rearrangement joins TRBV4-1 to TRBJ1-5, with D tentatively TRBD1 (6 bases). This CDR3 is 14 amino acids long. Trimming shortened V by 4 bases and J by 3 bases, and 10 bases separated the two germline ends. Germline CDR1 and CDR2: MGHRA and YSYEKL. CDR3 residues: CASSPRDINQPQHF. The CDR3 coding sequence is TGCGCCAGCAGCCCCCGGGACATCAATCAGCCCCAGCATTTT.

This clonotype was counted once. The rearrangement joins TRBV6-1 to TRBJ2-7; 10 nucleotides line up with TRBD2. The CDR3 has 16 residues. Per germline, CDR1 MNHNS and CDR2 SASEGT. J was trimmed by 6 bases and V by 6 bases; bases with no gene match: 14. As DNA, the CDR3 is TGTGCCAGCAGGATTAGCGGGAGGAGCTTTGGCGTCGAGCAGTACTTC. Protein sequence: CASRISGRSFGVEQYF.

The chain uses TRBV20-1 and TRBJ1-1; 7 nucleotides align to TRBD1. The CDR3 extends over 15 amino acids. Germline V gene lookup returns CDR1 DFQATT and CDR2 SNEGSKA (reference sequence). After removal of 3 bases from V and 4 bases from J, the junction contained 11 bases not matched to a gene. CDR3 DNA: TGCAGTGCTAGGAGCAGGGGGGCGTTGGTCACTGAAGCTTTCTTT. Its translation: CSARSRGALVTEAFF.

The sample holds a few counts of this clonotype. The junction does not match germline at one end; this may be a read error. The CDR3 region is CATSGNTGTGDEQYF. Written as DNA, the CDR3 is TGTGCCACCAGTGGAAATACAGGGACCGGGGACGAGCAGTACTTC. The chain carries TRBV27 and TRBJ2-7; the D gene is possibly TRBD1 (6 bases). CDR1 and CDR2 from the germline V gene are MNHEY and SMNVEV (reference sequence). The CDR3 covers 15 residues.

This clonotype occurred a few times. The V call is TRBV28, the J call TRBJ1-2; no definite D call. Deletions cut 2 bases from V and 7 bases from J, with 8 bases between. This CDR3 is built from 12 residues. Germline lookup yields CDR1 MDHEN and CDR2 SYDVKM. The CDR3 bases are TGTGCCAGCAGTTTAGAGGTCCGTGGCTACACCTTC. It is translated as CASSLEVRGYTF.

CDR3 residues: CASSLDSQIGYTF. The CDR3 nucleotides read TGTGCCAGCAGCTTGGACAGTCAAATTGGCTACACCTTC. This chain joins TRBV5-4 and TRBJ1-2; D is uncertain. The V and J ends lost 0 bases and 7 bases respectively, with 10 bases between them. This CDR3 region has 13 residues. The germline CDR1 and CDR2 sequences are SGHNT and YYREEE (reference sequence).

This clonotype was counted ten times or more. A read error may produce the germline difference seen at one junction end. The rearrangement uses TRBV5-1 and TRBJ2-1; D is unclear. The J call may be incorrect, as the DNA end agrees better with TRBJ2-7. The CDR3 spans 13 residues. Germline lookup yields CDR1 SGHRS and CDR2 YFSETQ. The CDR3 is CASSVSSYNEQYF. Written as DNA, the CDR3 is TGTGCCAGCAGCGTGAGCTCCTACAATGAGCAGTACTTC.

Written as DNA, the CDR3 is TGCAGTGCTAGAAACCAGGGCTACTACGAGCAGTACTTC. Translated: CSARNQGYYEQYF. The chain carries TRBV20-1 and TRBJ2-7, with D tentatively TRBD1 (5 bases). There are 13 residues in the CDR3. Trimming took 2 bases from V and 3 from J, leaving 11 bases between them. Looked up from germline, CDR1 is DFQATT and CDR2 is SNEGSKA (reference sequence).

The chain joins TRBV7-2 to TRBJ1-5; D gene ambiguous. CDR3 size: 15 residues. Trimming removed 1 base from V and 0 bases from J, with 7 bases in between. The V gene's germline CDR1 is SGHTA and CDR2 FQGNSA. CDR3 sequence reads: CASSLVHSSNQPQHF. CDR3 nucleotides: TGTGCCAGCAGCTTAGTCCACAGTAGCAATCAGCCCCAGCATTTT.

The chain combines TRBV29-1 with TRBJ2-5; TRBD2 agrees at 9 bases. CDR3 size: 13 residues. The V segment lost 5 bases and the J segment 11 bases; nucleotides outside the gene matches: 12. Per the germline V gene, CDR1 is SQVTM and CDR2 is ANQGSEA. The CDR3 here is CSVSGGQDNEQYF. CDR3 nucleotides: TGCAGCGTTAGCGGGGGGCAGGACAATGAGCAGTACTTC.

In its sample, this clonotype was seen a few times. The rearrangement joins TRBV6-6 to TRBJ2-1; D could derive from TRBD1 or TRBD2 (5 bases each). This CDR3 has 16 amino acids. From germline, CDR1 is MNHNY and CDR2 SVGAGI (reference sequence). V gave up 5 bases and J gave up 0 bases, with 14 bases separating them. The CDR3 DNA is TGTGCCAGCAGTCCGCTTTGGGGGAGCTCCTACAATGAGCAGTTCTTC. Its protein product is CASSPLWGSSYNEQFF.

This clonotype has a handful of counts. The chain couples TRBV4-1 to TRBJ2-1, with D unclear. The length of the CDR3 is 15 residues. Germline CDR1 is MGHRA and CDR2 is YSYEKL. Trimming shortened V by 1 base and J by 10 bases, and 17 bases separated the two germline ends. The CDR3 is CASSQGESSPYEQFF. The CDR3, as DNA: TGCGCCAGCAGCCAAGGAGAGTCATCACCATACGAGCAGTTCTTC.

This clonotype was observed at least ten times. This chain joins TRBV10-3 and TRBJ2-3; TRBD2 agrees at 7 bases. The CDR3 has 14 amino acids. The germline CDR1 and CDR2 sequences are ENHRY and SYGVKD. The trim removed 4 bases at V and 4 bases at J, leaving 5 bases unmatched. The CDR3 here is CAISVGLVADTQYF. CDR3 DNA sequence: TGTGCCATCAGTGTTGGACTAGTGGCAGATACGCAGTATTTT.

The rearrangement links TRBV20-1 to TRBJ1-1, with TRBD1 matching 8 bases. In germline, CDR1 is DFQATT, CDR2 SNEGSKA (reference sequence). V was pared by 1 base and J by 1 base, with 8 bases of the junction left unmatched. The CDR3 loop spans 16 amino acids. CDR3 nucleotide sequence: TGCAGTGCTAGAGGTGCCAGGGGGCTCGAGAACACTGAAGCTTTCTTT. Translating gives CSARGARGLENTEAFF.

The chain uses TRBV5-1 and TRBJ1-1; 9 bases line up with TRBD1. CDR3 length equals 16 residues. Unmatched junction bases numbered 4, after V lost 0 bases and J lost 1 base. CDR1 is SGHRS, CDR2 YFSETQ, per germline. The CDR3 coding sequence is TGCGCCAGCAGCTTGGGCGACAGGGGGACGAACACTGAAGCTTTCTTT. Translation: CASSLGDRGTNTEAFF.

The CDR3 is CASRPTGGVEKLFF. CDR3 DNA sequence: TGTGCCAGCAGGCCTACAGGGGGTGTTGAAAAACTGTTTTTT. The chain has TRBV7-9 and TRBJ1-4; 8 bases map to TRBD1. The CDR3 has 14 residues. J was trimmed by 7 bases and V by 6 bases; bases with no gene match: 7. Per the germline V gene, CDR1 is SEHNR and CDR2 is FQNEAQ (reference sequence).

The rearrangement links TRBV27 to TRBJ2-5, with D tentatively TRBD1 (6 bases). Near its end, the DNA agrees better with TRBJ2-7, so the J call may be wrong. Germline V gives CDR1 MNHEY, CDR2 SMNVEV (reference sequence). This CDR3 has 13 amino acids. This chain's CDR3 is CAISPRGSHEQYF. The CDR3, as DNA: TGTGCCATCAGCCCCAGGGGAAGCCACGAGCAGTACTTC.

The chain carries TRBV5-4 and TRBJ2-2; D unclear. The CDR3 contains 15 residues. Trimming left V 1 base short and J 0 bases short, with 7 bases between. Germline values: CDR1 SGHNT, CDR2 YYREEE (reference sequence). CDR3 DNA: TGTGCCAGCAGCTTGCGTAGCTCGAACACCGGGGAGCTGTTTTTT. Translation: CASSLRSSNTGELFF.

This sequence joins TRBV25-1 and TRBJ1-1; D is uncertain. Germline assignment: CDR1 MGHDK and CDR2 SYGVNS. The CDR3 sequence is 14 residues long. V lost 2 bases and J 1 base, leaving 8 bases between the germline ends. In nucleotides, the CDR3 is TGTGCCAGCAGTGAAGGCTTAGCGAACACTGAAGCTTTCTTT. Translated, it gives CASSEGLANTEAFF. Full variable domain (remainder filled in from reference TRBV25-1 and TRBJ1-1): EADIYQTPRYLVIGTGKKITLECSQTMGHDKMYWYQQDPGMELHLIHYSYGVNSTEKGDLSSESTVSRIRTEHFPLTLESARPSHTSQYLCASSEGLANTEAFFGQGTRLTVV.

The gene calls are TRBV4-1 and TRBJ2-1; 9 bases fit TRBD2. Germline V gives CDR1 MGHRA, CDR2 YSYEKL. The CDR3 extends over 17 amino acids. V gave up 1 base and J gave up 4 bases; unmatched junction bases: 8. The CDR3: CASSQGGSGRPYNEQFF. CDR3 DNA: TGCGCCAGCAGCCAAGGGGGTAGCGGGAGACCTTACAATGAGCAGTTCTTC.